This note documents a single TCR beta chain sequence. Its antigen is unknown. The source of the sample is a study of cytomegalovirus exposure and HLA in healthy donors. General study findings and limits: Previous analysis showed most TCR beta V segments were productive about 90% or about 30% of the time.

Per germline, CDR1 WNHNN and CDR2 SYGVQD (reference sequence). The length of the CDR3 is 16 residues. The V end was cut by 0 bases, the J end by 7 bases, with 13 bases between. The PCR used 60 Vbeta and 13 Jbeta primers. The assay was immunoSEQ multiplex PCR, and TCRdb's table has in-frame clones only and misses some. Among about 190,000 clones listed, roughly 80% were seen once. Sequenced input: PBMCs. This clonotype was obtained from a woman aged 30 to 39 in good health and CMV-seropositive. This chain connects TRBV10-1 to TRBJ1-6, with no clear D. CDR3 in DNA: TGCGCCAGCAGTGAGTCGTACAGATCAACAAATTCACCCCTCCACTTT. Amino acid sequence: CASSESYRSTNSPLHF.